A single sample is the source of the 22 T cell receptor beta chains below, sequenced in a study of response to subunit inactivated influenza vaccine. MiXCR, run by TCRdb on the RT-PCR reads, gives a single entry per CDR3 protein. The data hold about 650,000 distinct CDR3 sequences, with approximately 14% observed a single time. The material sequenced was PBMCs from blood, taken about 12 days after vaccination. These receptors were taken from a man aged 50-60 years who received an inactivated influenza vaccine.

This clonotype was counted ten times or more. This chain links TRBV15 with TRBJ2-7, with TRBD2 matching 10 bases. Germline lookup yields CDR1 LNHNV and CDR2 YYDKDF (reference sequence). This CDR3 region has 15 residues. Trimming removed 3 bases from V and 0 bases from J; junction bases left unmatched: 2. The CDR3 loop reads CATSRASGGSYEQYF. In nucleotides, the CDR3 is TGTGCCACCAGCAGGGCTAGCGGGGGCTCCTACGAGCAGTACTTC.

The chain combines TRBV4-3 with TRBJ2-1; no clear D. The CDR3 spans 13 residues. V dropped 3 bases and J dropped 10 bases, with 13 bases sitting between them. CDR1 is LGHNA and CDR2 is YSLEER in the germline V gene. CDR3 loop: CASSHDRAYEQFF. The CDR3 nucleotides are TGCGCCAGCAGCCACGACCGGGCTTACGAGCAGTTCTTC.

The chain recombines TRBV2 with TRBJ1-2, with D possibly TRBD1 on 6 matching bases. Trimming removed 2 bases from V and 8 bases from J, with 12 bases in between. The CDR3 length is 13 residues. Germline CDR1 SNHLY, CDR2 FYNNEI. DNA of the CDR3: TGTGCCAGCAGTGAATCGACAGGCGTCGGCTACACCTTC. Amino acid sequence: CASSESTGVGYTF. Full variable domain (remainder filled in from reference TRBV2 and TRBJ1-2): EPEVTQTPSHQVTQMGQEVILRCVPISNHLYFYWYRQILGQKVEFLVSFYNNEISEKSEIFDDQFSVERPDGSNFTLKIRSTKLEDSAMYFCASSESTGVGYTFGSGTRLTVV.

The J gene is TRBJ1-1, the V gene TRBV5-1; 9 bases fit TRBD1. The CDR3 runs to 19 residues. Germline V gives CDR1 SGHRS, CDR2 YFSETQ. After removal of 4 bases from V and 4 bases from J, the junction contained 20 bases not matched to a gene. Here the CDR3 DNA reads TGCGCCAGCAGCCCGGAGGGACAGGGAGTTCTCGAGTGGAGCACTGAAGCTTTCTTT. This codes for CASSPEGQGVLEWSTEAFF.

In its sample, this clonotype was seen a few times. The chain recombines TRBV11-2 with TRBJ2-1; the match to TRBD2 covers 9 bases. CDR1 is SGHAT, CDR2 FQNNGV, per germline. The CDR3 has 12 residues. The V and J ends lost 6 bases and 7 bases, in that order; junction bases with no gene match: 1. The CDR3, as DNA: TGTGCCAGCAGGCGGGGGGGGAATGAGCAGTTCTTC. Translation: CASRRGGNEQFF.

This clonotype was seen a handful of times. This chain joins TRBV15 and TRBJ2-3; 14 bases line up with TRBD2. The CDR3 loop spans 15 amino acids. Trimming at V came to 6 bases and at J to 4 bases, leaving 3 bases not matched to a gene. Germline lookup yields CDR1 LNHNV and CDR2 YYDKDF (reference sequence). DNA of the CDR3: TGTGCCACCAGTAAGGGACTAGCGGGAGCAGATACGCAGTATTTT. This sequence encodes CATSKGLAGADTQYF.

This clonotype was recorded a few times. The V gene is TRBV7-6, the J gene TRBJ1-1; TRBD1 matches at 7 bases. Trimming at V came to 5 bases and at J to 1 base, leaving 7 bases not matched to a gene. Germline V lookup: CDR1 SGHVS, CDR2 FNYEAQ. This CDR3 is 15 amino acids long. DNA for the CDR3: TGTGCCAGCAGCCGTCTCGGGACAGCGAACACTGAAGCTTTCTTT. Its protein product is CASSRLGTANTEAFF.

V usage is TRBV12-3 or TRBV12-4 and J usage is TRBJ2-3; D perhaps matches TRBD1 (6 bases). The CDR3 runs to 13 residues. V lost 6 bases and J lost 3, with 10 bases in between. For the CDR3, the DNA is TGTGCCAGCAGAGGGACACCGACAGATACGCAGTATTTT. Its protein product is CASRGTPTDTQYF.

The chain joins TRBV27 to TRBJ2-5; D perhaps matches TRBD2 (7 bases). Per germline, CDR1 MNHEY and CDR2 SMNVEV (reference sequence). Trimming removed 5 bases at V and 6 bases at J, with 19 bases between. The CDR3 sequence is 15 residues long. CDR3 region: CASSQLGGGPKTQYF. CDR3 nucleotides: TGTGCCAGCAGTCAACTAGGGGGGGGGCCGAAGACCCAGTACTTC.

The rearrangement links TRBV7-9 to TRBJ2-1; D is undetermined. Trimming removed 4 bases from V and 1 base from J, with 11 bases in between. The CDR3 covers 15 residues. CDR1 is SEHNR, CDR2 FQNEAQ, per germline (reference sequence). CDR3 sequence (DNA): TGTGCCAGCAGCTCCCCGTCGGATTCCTACAATGAGCAGTTCTTC. Translated: CASSSPSDSYNEQFF. The full variable domain, with the rest looked up from reference TRBV7-9 and TRBJ2-1, is DTGVSQNPRHKITKRGQNVTFRCDPISEHNRLYWYRQTLGQGPEFLTYFQNEAQLEKSRLLSDRFSAERPKGSFSTLEIQRTEQGDSAMYLCASSSPSDSYNEQFFGPGTRLTVL.

The table lists this clonotype with a few counts. The DNA of the CDR3 is TGTGCCAGCAGTTTGGCTCAGGGAGGATATAATTCACCCCTCCACTTT. Translation gives CASSLAQGGYNSPLHF. V and J are TRBV27 and TRBJ1-6; a weak D match, TRBD1 (5 bases). CDR3 length: 16 amino acids. Germline V CDR1 and CDR2: MNHEY, SMNVEV (reference sequence). V was pared by 3 bases and J by 4 bases, with 13 bases between.

This clonotype turned up a few times. The genes are TRBV20-1 and TRBJ2-7; weak D call: TRBD1 (6 bases). This CDR3 spans 15 amino acids. CDR1 DFQATT and CDR2 SNEGSKA come from the germline V gene (reference sequence). V was clipped by 0 bases and J by 0 bases, with 12 bases between them. The CDR3 bases are TGCAGTGCTAGAGATCCGACAGGTTACTCCTACGAGCAGTACTTC. The encoded protein is CSARDPTGYSYEQYF.

This clonotype turned up a few times. This sequence joins TRBV7-6 and TRBJ2-3, with 8 bases fitting TRBD2. The CDR3 is made up of 16 amino acids. Germline-derived CDR1 and CDR2 are SGHVS and FNYEAQ. Losses at the gene ends were 1 base for V and 1 base for J; bases not matched to a gene: 4. The CDR3 coding sequence is TGTGCCAGCAGCTTAGTCGGGGGACTAGGCACAGATACGCAGTATTTT. It codes for CASSLVGGLGTDTQYF.

J is TRBJ1-3 and V is TRBV19, with a tentative D call TRBD1 (5 bases). Trimming removed 5 bases from V and 5 bases from J, with 19 bases in between. Germline values: CDR1 LNHDA, CDR2 SQIVND (reference sequence). CDR3 size: 16 residues. The CDR3 nucleotides are TGTGCCAGTAGTGTCCGGGACCGAGCTACGAGAAACACCATATATTTT. Its protein product is CASSVRDRATRNTIYF.

In this sample, this clonotype turned up once. This sequence joins TRBV20-1 and TRBJ2-7; 9 bases map to TRBD1. V was pared by 3 bases and J by 3 bases, with 9 bases of the junction left unmatched. Germline CDR1 reads DFQATT; CDR2 reads SNEGSKA (reference sequence). The CDR3 extends over 15 amino acids. The CDR3: CSARSADRGIYEQYF. The CDR3 DNA follows: TGCAGTGCTAGGTCCGCGGACAGGGGTATCTACGAGCAGTACTTC.

This clonotype was recorded a few times. This chain joins TRBV4-3 and TRBJ1-1, with 7 nucleotides matching TRBD1. CDR3 size: 15 residues. Trimming removed 2 bases from V and 2 bases from J; junction bases left unmatched: 5. Germline V gene lookup returns CDR1 LGHNA and CDR2 YSLEER. In nucleotides, the CDR3 is TGCGCCAGCAGCCAACTCGGACAGGACAACACTGAAGCTTTCTTT. Amino acids: CASSQLGQDNTEAFF.

For the CDR3, the DNA is TGTGCCAGCAGCTTAATGCTAGCACCTAGCACAGATACGCAGTATTTT. Its protein product is CASSLMLAPSTDTQYF. The chain is built from TRBV7-8 and TRBJ2-3, with D tentatively TRBD2 (5 bases). Trimming left V 2 bases short and J 0 bases short, with 12 bases between. This CDR3 spans 16 amino acids. Germline loops: CDR1 SGHVS, CDR2 FQNEAQ.

This sequence joins TRBV12-3 or TRBV12-4 and TRBJ2-5, with TRBD2 matching over 9 bases. The J segment lost 5 bases and the V segment lost 7 bases, leaving 17 bases of the junction unmatched. The CDR3 has 17 amino acids. CDR3 bases: TGTGCCAGCACCGTAGCGCCTAGCGGGAAAGTAGATGAGACCCAGTACTTC. Protein product: CASTVAPSGKVDETQYF.

This clonotype was observed at least ten times. This rearrangement joins TRBV29-1 to TRBJ2-7, with 8 bases that match TRBD1. CDR1 and CDR2 (germline): SQVTM, ANQGSEA. This CDR3 is 12 amino acids long. The V segment lost 1 base and the J segment 4 bases; nucleotides outside the gene matches: 0. CDR3 nucleotide sequence: TGCAGCGTTGAAGGGACAGGGTACGAGCAGTACTTC. This codes for CSVEGTGYEQYF.

The CDR3 here is CASSLRPGPLIMNEQFF. The DNA for the CDR3 is TGTGCCAGCAGCTTAAGGCCGGGACCCCTGATAATGAATGAGCAGTTCTTC. This rearrangement joins TRBV7-6 to TRBJ2-1; D may match TRBD1 or TRBD2 (5 bases each). CDR1 and CDR2 (germline): SGHVS, FNYEAQ. This CDR3 comprises 17 residues. Deletions cut 2 bases from V and 7 bases from J, with 21 bases between. Variable domain in full (rest from reference TRBV7-6 and TRBJ2-1): GAGVSQSPRYKVTKRGQDVALRCDPISGHVSLYWYRQALGQGPEFLTYFNYEAQQDKSGLPNDRFSAERPEGSISTLTIQRTEQRDSAMYRCASSLRPGPLIMNEQFFGPGTRLTVL.

J is TRBJ2-3 and V is TRBV24-1; 7 bases are a match to TRBD2. Trimming at V came to 3 bases and at J to 2 bases, leaving 7 bases not matched to a gene. Per germline, CDR1 KGHDR and CDR2 SFDVKD. The CDR3 covers 16 residues. This CDR3 is CATSDPGGSHTDTQYF. CDR3 bases: TGTGCCACCAGTGATCCCGGGGGGAGCCACACAGATACGCAGTATTTT.

This rearrangement joins TRBV11-2 to TRBJ1-1; TRBD1 aligns across 7 bases. Looked up from germline, CDR1 is SGHAT and CDR2 is FQNNGV. The CDR3 length is 12 residues. Germline trimming cut 7 bases from V and 5 bases from J; bases unmatched to any gene: 4. CDR3: CASNIQGTEAFF. In nucleotides, the CDR3 is TGTGCCAGCAATATACAGGGGACTGAAGCTTTCTTT.